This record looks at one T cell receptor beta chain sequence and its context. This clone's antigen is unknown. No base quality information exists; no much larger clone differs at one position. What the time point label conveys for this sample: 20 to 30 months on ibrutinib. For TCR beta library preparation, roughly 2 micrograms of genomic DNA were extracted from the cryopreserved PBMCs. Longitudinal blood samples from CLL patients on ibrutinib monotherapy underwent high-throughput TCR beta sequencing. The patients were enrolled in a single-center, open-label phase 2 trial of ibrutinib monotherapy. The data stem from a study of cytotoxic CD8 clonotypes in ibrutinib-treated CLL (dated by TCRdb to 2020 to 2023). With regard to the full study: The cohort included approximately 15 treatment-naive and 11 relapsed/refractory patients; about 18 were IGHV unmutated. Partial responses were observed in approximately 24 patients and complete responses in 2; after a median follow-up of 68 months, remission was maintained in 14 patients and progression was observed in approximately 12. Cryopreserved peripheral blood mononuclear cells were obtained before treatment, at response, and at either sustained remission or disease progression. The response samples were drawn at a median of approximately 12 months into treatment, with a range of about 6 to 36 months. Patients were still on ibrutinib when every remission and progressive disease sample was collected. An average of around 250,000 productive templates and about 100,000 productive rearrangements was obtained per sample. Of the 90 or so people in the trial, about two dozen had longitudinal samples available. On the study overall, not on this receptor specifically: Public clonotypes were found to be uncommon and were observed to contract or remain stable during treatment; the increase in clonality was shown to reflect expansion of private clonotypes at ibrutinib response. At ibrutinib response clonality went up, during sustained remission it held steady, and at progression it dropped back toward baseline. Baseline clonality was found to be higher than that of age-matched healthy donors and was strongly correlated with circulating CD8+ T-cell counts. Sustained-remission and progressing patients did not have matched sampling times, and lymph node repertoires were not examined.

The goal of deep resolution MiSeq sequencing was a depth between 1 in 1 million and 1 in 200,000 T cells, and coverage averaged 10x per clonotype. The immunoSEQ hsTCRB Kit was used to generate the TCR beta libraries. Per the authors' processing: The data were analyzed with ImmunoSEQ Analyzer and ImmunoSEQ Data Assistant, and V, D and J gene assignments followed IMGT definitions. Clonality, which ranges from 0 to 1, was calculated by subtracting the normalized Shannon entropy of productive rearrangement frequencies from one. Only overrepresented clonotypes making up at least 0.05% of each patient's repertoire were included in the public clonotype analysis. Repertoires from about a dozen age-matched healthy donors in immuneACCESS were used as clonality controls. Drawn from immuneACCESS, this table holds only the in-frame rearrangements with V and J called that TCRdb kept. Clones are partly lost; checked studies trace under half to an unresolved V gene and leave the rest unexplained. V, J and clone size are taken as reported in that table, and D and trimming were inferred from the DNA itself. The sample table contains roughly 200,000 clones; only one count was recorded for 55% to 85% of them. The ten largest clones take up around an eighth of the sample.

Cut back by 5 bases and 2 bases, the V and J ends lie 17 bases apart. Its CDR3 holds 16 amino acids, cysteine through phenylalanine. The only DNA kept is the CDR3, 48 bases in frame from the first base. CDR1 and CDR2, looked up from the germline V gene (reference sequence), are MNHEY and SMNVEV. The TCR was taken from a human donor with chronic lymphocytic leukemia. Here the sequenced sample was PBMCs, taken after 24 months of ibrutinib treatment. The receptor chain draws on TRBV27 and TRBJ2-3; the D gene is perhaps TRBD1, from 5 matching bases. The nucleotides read TGTGCCAGCAGTCTAATACAGGTCCCGCACACAGATACGCAGTATTTT. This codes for CASSLIQVPHTDTQYF.